This paragraph reports one T cell receptor (beta chain). A single base separates this from a much larger clone, so it may be a read error. PCR was performed a second time for about 7 to 11 cycles using a sample-barcoded 5' primer and a J-beta primer mix. MiXCR, run by TCRdb on the 5' RACE reads, gives a single entry per CDR3 protein. The repertoire holds hundreds of thousands of distinct CDR3 sequences, with about 45% as singletons. The sample is drawn from a study of blood T cells in healthy people across ages. Trimming stripped 8 bases from V and 9 bases from J, with 17 bases between. The CDR3 is made up of 12 amino acids. Germline CDR1 DFQATT, CDR2 SNEGSKA (reference sequence).

The chain has TRBV20-1 and TRBJ1-5; D not certain. This TCR derives from a man at least 80 years old in good health. Sequencing was done on a sample of blood. The CDR3 DNA is TGCAGTACTTCACCCCCGTTATTGCCCCAGCATTTT. It encodes CSTSPPLLPQHF.